The clone carrying this T cell receptor beta chain was seen many times. This entry comes from a study of T-cell reconstitution after alpha-beta-depleted transplantation in children. A library of TCRbeta sequences, prepared with unique molecular identifiers, was generated. TCRdb independently ran MiXCR on the PCR reads; one entry per CDR3 protein. This repertoire shows fewer than 120,000 distinct CDR3 sequences, 10% found once; its top ten account for roughly 8%. Trimming took 5 bases from V and 2 from J, leaving 10 bases between them. From germline, CDR1 is DFQATT and CDR2 SNEGSKA (reference sequence). CDR3 length: 14 amino acids.

The specimen comprised PBMCs from the stem cell graft donor, sampled from the stem cell graft. The chain recombines TRBV20-1 with TRBJ2-6, with D possibly being TRBD1 (6 bases). The receptor comes from a human donor who donated a stem cell graft to a child with acute lymphoblastic leukemia. The CDR3 DNA is TGCAGTGCTTCTCAGGGGCCTGGGGCCAACGTCCTGACTTTC. Translating it yields CSASQGPGANVLTF.